Each of the 4 T cell receptor beta chains below was sequenced from the same sample in a study of T-cell reconstitution after alpha-beta-depleted transplantation in children. Library preparation (for TCRbeta) was performed with unique molecular identifiers. Each CDR3 protein gets one entry after TCRdb re-called the PCR reads with MiXCR. The sample includes around 700,000 distinct CDR3 sequences, roughly 14% of them seen just once. The sequencing here drew on PBMCs, taken before TCRalphabeta/CD19-depleted stem cell transplant. All receptors come from a girl aged 2 to 10 with congenital amegakaryocytic thrombocytopenia, due to receive a stem cell transplant.

This clonotype showed up many times. This chain uses TRBV15 with TRBJ1-2; D may be TRBD1 (5 bases). The V and J ends lost 0 bases and 4 bases respectively, with 12 bases between them. The V gene's germline CDR1 is LNHNV and CDR2 YYDKDF (reference sequence). The CDR3 totals 15 residues. The CDR3 DNA sequence: TGTGCCACCAGCAGAGATACCCGACAGTTCTATGGCTACACCTTC. It specifies CATSRDTRQFYGYTF.

This clonotype was observed at least ten times. CDR3 residues: CASSLWLHSNQPQHF. For the CDR3, the DNA is TGTGCCAGCAGCTTATGGCTTCACTCAAATCAGCCCCAGCATTTT. This chain connects TRBV5-6 to TRBJ1-5, with D hard to call. V was trimmed by 2 bases and J by 4 bases, leaving 13 bases between them. This CDR3 contains 15 residues. Germline V lookup: CDR1 SGHDT, CDR2 YYEEEE.

Details on this clonotype: This may be a read error: a much more frequent sequence differs by one nucleotide. This sequence joins TRBV7-9 and TRBJ2-1, with D uncertain. In germline, CDR1 is SEHNR, CDR2 FQNEAQ (reference sequence). This CDR3 is 16 amino acids long. The CDR3 sequence is CASSLEVSSTYNGQFF. The CDR3 DNA follows: TGTGCCAGCAGCTTAGAGGTTAGCTCTACCTACAATGGGCAGTTCTTC. Variable domain in full (rest from reference TRBV7-9 and TRBJ2-1): DTGVSQNPRHKITKRGQNVTFRCDPISEHNRLYWYRQTLGQGPEFLTYFQNEAQLEKSRLLSDRFSAERPKGSFSTLEIQRTEQGDSAMYLCASSLEVSSTYNGQFFGPGTRLTVL.

The V gene is TRBV5-1, the J gene TRBJ2-3, with a tentative D call TRBD2 (6 bases). Germline loops: CDR1 SGHRS, CDR2 YFSETQ. This CDR3 has 15 residues. V was cut by 4 bases and J by 6 bases, with 18 bases left in between. CDR3 in DNA: TGCGCCAGCAGCCGTTCTGGGGACCGGGGGGATACGCAGTATTTT. This codes for CASSRSGDRGDTQYF.